This is a list of T cell receptor beta chains from one sample in a study of blood T cell repertoires in COVID-19. The data were produced by immunoSEQ multiplex PCR, yet TCRdb's version contains in-frame clones alone and is incomplete. The profile shows under 150,000 clones, approximately 88% of them singletons. The sequenced sample consisted of peripheral blood. The receptors here all came from a woman older than 75 with acute or convalescent COVID-19. CDR3s include the opening cysteine and the closing phenylalanine or tryptophan. Each record gives: V gene, J gene, clone size, D gene, CDR3 protein, CDR3 DNA. The D gene is left open where the match is weak. Where a row states a size, it is once, few, many or the class of an expanded clone; other rows omit it.

V: TRBV7-9
J: TRBJ2-5
size: NA
D: TRBD1
CDR3: CASSLAGGVETQYF
DNA: TGTGCCAGCAGCTTAGCAGGGGGCGTAGAGACCCAGTACTTC

V: TRBV6-6
J: TRBJ1-1
size: NA
D: TRBD1
CDR3: CASRGQDLNTEAFF
DNA: TGTGCCAGCAGGGGACAGGATTTGAACACTGAAGCTTTCTTT

V: TRBV5-4
J: TRBJ1-6
size: NA
D: TRBD1
CDR3: CASSHNRDRGEPLHF
DNA: TGTGCCAGCAGCCATAACAGGGACAGGGGGGAACCCCTCCACTTT

V: TRBV19
J: TRBJ2-3
size: once
D: TRBD2
CDR3: CASSMGLATGTDTQYF
DNA: TGTGCCAGTAGTATGGGACTAGCGACGGGCACAGATACGCAGTATTTT

V: TRBV4-1
J: TRBJ2-7
size: NA
D: NA
CDR3: CASSQAGAGAGYEQYF
DNA: TGCGCCAGCAGCCAAGCTGGTGCGGGGGCTGGCTACGAGCAGTACTTC

V: TRBV4-3
J: TRBJ2-7
size: NA
D: TRBD2
CDR3: CASSQDAGGTYEQYF
DNA: TGCGCCAGCAGCCAAGATGCGGGGGGAACCTACGAGCAGTACTTC

V: TRBV5-1
J: TRBJ1-6
size: NA
D: TRBD1
CDR3: CASSSGTVSSYNSPLHF
DNA: TGCGCCAGCAGCTCCGGGACAGTAAGCTCCTATAATTCACCCCTCCACTTT

V: TRBV7-9
J: TRBJ1-1
size: few
D: NA
CDR3: CASSPDVTEAFF
DNA: TGTGCCAGCAGCCCAGATGTCACTGAAGCTTTCTTT

V: TRBV19
J: TRBJ2-1
size: NA
D: NA
CDR3: CASSPLRLAPYNEQFF
DNA: TGTGCCAGTAGCCCACTGCGGCTCGCGCCCTACAATGAGCAGTTCTTC

V: TRBV18
J: TRBJ2-7
size: NA
D: NA
CDR3: CASSPAGSYEQYF
DNA: TGTGCCAGCTCACCGGCGGGCTCCTACGAGCAGTACTTC

V: TRBV7-5
J: TRBJ2-7
size: NA
D: NA
CDR3: CVRRGRGIPYEQYF
DNA: TGTGTCAGAAGAGGGAGGGGCATTCCCTACGAGCAGTACTTC

V: TRBV30
J: TRBJ1-6
size: once
D: NA
CDR3: CAWSVDSNSPLHF
DNA: TGTGCCTGGAGTGTGGACAGTAATTCACCCCTCCACTTT

V: TRBV29-1
J: TRBJ2-2
size: NA
D: NA
CDR3: CSVEVGGARGTGELFF
DNA: TGCAGCGTTGAAGTAGGGGGGGCGCGCGGCACCGGGGAGCTGTTTTTT

V: TRBV10-3
J: TRBJ2-3
size: few
D: TRBD1
CDR3: CAIRDRDRGIDTQYF
DNA: TGTGCCATCAGGGACCGGGACAGGGGCATAGATACGCAGTATTTT

V: TRBV19
J: TRBJ2-7
size: NA
D: TRBD2
CDR3: CASSNPREGRVDEQYF
DNA: TGTGCCAGTAGTAACCCGCGGGAGGGGAGGGTGGACGAGCAGTACTTC

V: TRBV6-5
J: TRBJ2-7
size: NA
D: TRBD2
CDR3: CASRRLAGRSYEQYF
DNA: TGTGCCAGCAGACGACTAGCGGGAAGATCCTACGAGCAGTACTTC

V: TRBV7-6
J: TRBJ1-2
size: NA
D: NA
CDR3: CASSLFGGYGYTF
DNA: TGTGCCAGCAGCCTGTTTGGGGGGTATGGCTACACCTTC

V: TRBV19
J: TRBJ1-5
size: few
D: TRBD1
CDR3: CASSIQTGSYQPQHF
DNA: TGTGCCAGTAGTATTCAGACAGGGTCGTATCAGCCCCAGCATTTT

V: TRBV25-1
J: TRBJ1-2
size: NA
D: TRBD1
CDR3: CASSPRGTAWFYGYTF
DNA: TGTGCCAGCAGCCCCCGCGGGACAGCTTGGTTCTATGGCTACACCTTC

V: TRBV5-1
J: TRBJ2-5
size: NA
D: TRBD2
CDR3: CASSPLAGGQETQYF
DNA: TGCGCCAGCAGCCCACTAGCGGGAGGGCAAGAGACCCAGTACTTC

V: TRBV11-2
J: TRBJ1-6
size: NA
D: TRBD1
CDR3: CASSSGTVYNSPLHF
DNA: TGTGCCAGCAGCTCCGGGACAGTCTATAATTCACCCCTCCACTTT

V: TRBV27
J: TRBJ2-2
size: NA
D: NA
CDR3: CASSPQGSDGELFF
DNA: TGTGCCAGCAGCCCTCAGGGTTCCGACGGGGAGCTGTTTTTT

V: TRBV2
J: TRBJ1-4
size: NA
D: NA
CDR3: CASSDGATNEKLFF
DNA: TGTGCCAGCAGTGATGGAGCAACTAATGAAAAACTGTTTTTT

V: TRBV7-8
J: TRBJ1-5
size: NA
D: NA
CDR3: CASSLWEYSNQPQHF
DNA: TGTGCCAGCAGCTTATGGGAGTATAGCAATCAGCCCCAGCATTTT

V: TRBV6-1
J: TRBJ1-5
size: few
D: TRBD1
CDR3: CASSDAGTGVQPQHF
DNA: TGTGCCAGCAGTGACGCCGGGACAGGGGTTCAGCCCCAGCATTTT

V: TRBV5-8
J: TRBJ1-6
size: NA
D: NA
CDR3: CASSLGQGYNSPLHF
DNA: TGTGCCAGCAGCTTGGGGCAGGGGTATAATTCACCCCTCCACTTT

V: TRBV2
J: TRBJ2-2
size: NA
D: NA
CDR3: CASSGERTTGELFF
DNA: TGTGCCAGCAGCGGGGAGAGGACTACCGGGGAGCTGTTTTTT

V: TRBV4-3
J: TRBJ2-7
size: NA
D: TRBD1
CDR3: CASSHRDRGYEQYF
DNA: TGCGCCAGCAGCCACCGGGACAGGGGCTACGAGCAGTACTTC

V: TRBV29-1
J: TRBJ2-7
size: NA
D: TRBD1
CDR3: CSVEDRGLDEQYF
DNA: TGCAGCGTTGAAGACAGGGGGCTTGACGAGCAGTACTTC

V: TRBV9
J: TRBJ1-2
size: NA
D: TRBD1
CDR3: CASSVAPGTGIKYGYTF
DNA: TGTGCCAGCAGCGTAGCCCCTGGGACAGGGATTAAGTATGGCTACACCTTC

V: TRBV10-2
J: TRBJ1-6
size: NA
D: NA
CDR3: CASSDRQDNSPLHF
DNA: TGCGCCAGCAGTGACCGCCAGGATAATTCACCCCTCCACTTT

V: TRBV19
J: TRBJ1-2
size: NA
D: NA
CDR3: CASTPTVGGYTF
DNA: TGTGCCAGTACCCCGACAGTTGGGGGCTACACCTTC

V: TRBV6-2/TRBV6-3
J: TRBJ2-2
size: once
D: TRBD1
CDR3: CASSTGAIGELFF
DNA: TGTGCCAGCAGTACAGGGGCGATCGGGGAGCTGTTTTTT

V: TRBV7-9
J: TRBJ2-1
size: NA
D: NA
CDR3: CASSNGKYNEQFF
DNA: TGTGCCAGCAGCAACGGGAAGTACAATGAGCAGTTCTTC

V: TRBV11-2
J: TRBJ1-2
size: NA
D: TRBD1
CDR3: CASSPGTGGGYTF
DNA: TGTGCCAGCAGCCCGGGGACAGGGGGGGGCTACACCTTC

V: TRBV30
J: TRBJ2-3
size: NA
D: NA
CDR3: CAWRGLTDTQYF
DNA: TGTGCCTGGAGGGGGCTCACAGATACGCAGTATTTT

V: TRBV7-2
J: TRBJ2-5
size: NA
D: TRBD2
CDR3: CASSLRNPSGGPETQYF
DNA: TGTGCCAGCAGCTTAAGGAATCCTAGCGGCGGCCCAGAGACCCAGTACTTC

V: TRBV5-4
J: TRBJ2-1
size: NA
D: TRBD2
CDR3: CASSVRGGRDEQFF
DNA: TGTGCCAGCAGCGTGCGGGGGGGCAGGGATGAGCAGTTCTTC

V: TRBV18
J: TRBJ1-1
size: NA
D: NA
CDR3: CASSAGTRGTEAFF
DNA: TGTGCCAGCTCAGCAGGGACGCGGGGGACTGAAGCTTTCTTT

V: TRBV29-1
J: TRBJ1-2
size: NA
D: NA
CDR3: CSAARQSVPYGYTF
DNA: TGCAGCGCCGCGCGACAGTCCGTCCCCTATGGCTACACCTTC

V: TRBV10-2
J: TRBJ1-2
size: NA
D: TRBD1
CDR3: CASSVGTDYGYTF
DNA: TGCGCCAGCAGTGTAGGGACAGACTATGGCTACACCTTC

V: TRBV15
J: TRBJ1-6
size: NA
D: NA
CDR3: CATSRKGGDNSPLHF
DNA: TGTGCCACCAGCAGAAAGGGAGGGGATAATTCACCCCTCCACTTT

V: TRBV18
J: TRBJ1-2
size: NA
D: TRBD1
CDR3: CASSPGTGINYGYTF
DNA: TGTGCCAGCTCACCCGGGACAGGGATTAACTATGGCTACACCTTC

V: TRBV25-1
J: TRBJ1-2
size: once
D: NA
CDR3: CASSEWETRGYTF
DNA: TGTGCCAGCAGTGAATGGGAGACGAGGGGCTACACCTTC

V: TRBV3-1/TRBV3-2
J: TRBJ1-5
size: NA
D: TRBD1
CDR3: CASSQGGTGNNQPQHF
DNA: TGTGCCAGCAGCCAAGGAGGGACAGGGAACAATCAGCCCCAGCATTTT

V: TRBV27
J: TRBJ1-6
size: NA
D: NA
CDR3: CASSLFRGTINSPLHF
DNA: TGTGCCAGCAGTTTATTCAGGGGCACGATCAATTCACCCCTCCACTTT

V: TRBV7-2
J: TRBJ1-1
size: NA
D: NA
CDR3: CASSFSGGFTEAFF
DNA: TGTGCCAGCAGCTTTAGCGGGGGATTCACTGAAGCTTTCTTT

V: TRBV5-1
J: TRBJ1-6
size: NA
D: NA
CDR3: CASSSTAHNSPLHF
DNA: TGCGCCAGCAGCTCGACAGCCCATAATTCACCCCTCCACTTT

V: TRBV20-1
J: TRBJ2-5
size: NA
D: NA
CDR3: CSAIVRETQYF
DNA: TGCAGTGCTATAGTTCGGGAGACCCAGTACTTC

V: TRBV5-1
J: TRBJ2-5
size: NA
D: TRBD1
CDR3: CASSRDSGQETQYF
DNA: TGCGCCAGCAGCAGGGACAGCGGACAAGAGACCCAGTACTTC

V: TRBV7-9
J: TRBJ1-1
size: NA
D: NA
CDR3: CASSSQNVGGTEAFF
DNA: TGTGCCAGCAGCTCCCAGAATGTGGGAGGGACTGAAGCTTTCTTT

V: TRBV11-2
J: TRBJ2-5
size: NA
D: TRBD1
CDR3: CASSYNYPGQGVSETQYF
DNA: TGTGCCAGCAGCTACAATTACCCGGGACAGGGGGTGAGCGAGACCCAGTACTTC

V: TRBV19
J: TRBJ2-7
size: once
D: TRBD1
CDR3: CASSSGQGLKQYF
DNA: TGTGCCAGTAGTAGTGGACAGGGCCTCAAGCAGTACTTC